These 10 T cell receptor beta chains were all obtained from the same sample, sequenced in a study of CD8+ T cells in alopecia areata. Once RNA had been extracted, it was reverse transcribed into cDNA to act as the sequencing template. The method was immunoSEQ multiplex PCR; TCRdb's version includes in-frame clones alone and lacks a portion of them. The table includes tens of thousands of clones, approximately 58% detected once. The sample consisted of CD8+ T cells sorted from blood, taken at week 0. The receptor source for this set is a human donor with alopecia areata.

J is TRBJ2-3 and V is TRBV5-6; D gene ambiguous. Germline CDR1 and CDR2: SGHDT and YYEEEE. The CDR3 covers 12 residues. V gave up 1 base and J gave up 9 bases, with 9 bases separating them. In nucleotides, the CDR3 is TGTGCCAGCAGCTTGAAGGTACCGACGCAGTATTTT. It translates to CASSLKVPTQYF.

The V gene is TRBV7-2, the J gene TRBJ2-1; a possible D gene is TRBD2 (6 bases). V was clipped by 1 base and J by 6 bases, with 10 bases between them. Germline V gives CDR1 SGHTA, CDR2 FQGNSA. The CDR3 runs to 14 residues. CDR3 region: CASSLGTSINEQFF. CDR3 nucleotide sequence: TGTGCCAGCAGCTTAGGCACTAGCATCAATGAGCAGTTCTTC.

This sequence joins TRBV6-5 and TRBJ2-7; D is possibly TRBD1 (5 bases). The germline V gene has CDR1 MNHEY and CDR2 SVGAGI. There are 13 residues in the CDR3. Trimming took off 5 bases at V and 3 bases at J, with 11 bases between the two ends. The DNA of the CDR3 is TGTGCCAGCAGTGCCGGACACCTCTACGAGCAGTACTTC. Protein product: CASSAGHLYEQYF.

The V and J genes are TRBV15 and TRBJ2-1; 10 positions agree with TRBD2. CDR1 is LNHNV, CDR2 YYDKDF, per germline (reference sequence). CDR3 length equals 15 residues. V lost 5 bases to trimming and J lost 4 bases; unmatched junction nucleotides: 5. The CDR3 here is CATSGTSGTYNEQFF. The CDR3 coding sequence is TGTGCCACCAGCGGCACTAGCGGGACTTACAATGAGCAGTTCTTC.

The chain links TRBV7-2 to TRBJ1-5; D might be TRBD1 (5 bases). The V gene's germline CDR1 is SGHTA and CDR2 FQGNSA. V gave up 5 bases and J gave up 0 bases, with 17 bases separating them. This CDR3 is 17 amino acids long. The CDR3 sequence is CASSLQTGLYSNQPQHF. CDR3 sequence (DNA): TGTGCCAGCAGCCTACAAACAGGACTCTATAGCAATCAGCCCCAGCATTTT.

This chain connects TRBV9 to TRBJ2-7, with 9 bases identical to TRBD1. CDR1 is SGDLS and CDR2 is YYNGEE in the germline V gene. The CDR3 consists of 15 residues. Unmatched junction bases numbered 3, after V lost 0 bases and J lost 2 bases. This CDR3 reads CASSVETGGPYEQYF. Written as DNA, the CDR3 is TGTGCCAGCAGCGTAGAAACAGGGGGCCCCTACGAGCAGTACTTC.

The CDR3 is CAISDYMEEGYTF. CDR3 in DNA: TGTGCCATCAGTGACTACATGGAAGAAGGCTACACCTTC. The rearrangement uses TRBV10-3 and TRBJ1-2; D remains unclear. The ends were cut back, 3 bases at V and 8 bases at J, with 13 bases in the middle. The germline V gene encodes CDR1 ENHRY and CDR2 SYGVKD. CDR3 length: 13 residues.

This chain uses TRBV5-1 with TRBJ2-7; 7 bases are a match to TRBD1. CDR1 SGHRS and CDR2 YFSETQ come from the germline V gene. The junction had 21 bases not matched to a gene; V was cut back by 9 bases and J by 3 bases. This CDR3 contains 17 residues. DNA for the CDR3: TGCGCCACCCCGCGGACAGGCTACCTCAGGGGTCTCTACGAGCAGTACTTC. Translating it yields CATPRTGYLRGLYEQYF. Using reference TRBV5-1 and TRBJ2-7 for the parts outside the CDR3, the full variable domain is KAGVTQTPRYLIKTRGQQVTLSCSPISGHRSVSWYQQTPGQGLQFLFEYFSETQRNKGNFPGRFSGRQFSNSRSEMNVSTLELGDSALYLCATPRTGYLRGLYEQYFGPGTRLTVT.

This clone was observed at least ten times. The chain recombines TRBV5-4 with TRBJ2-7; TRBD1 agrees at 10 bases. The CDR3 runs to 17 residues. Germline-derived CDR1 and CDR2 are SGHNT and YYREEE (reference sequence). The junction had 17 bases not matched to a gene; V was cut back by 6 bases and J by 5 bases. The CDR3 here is CASTVLGAGTGDHEQYF. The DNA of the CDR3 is TGTGCCAGCACTGTTTTGGGGGCCGGGACAGGGGACCACGAGCAGTACTTC.

The CDR3 here is CSVPGAGGRDTQYF. The CDR3 coding sequence is TGCAGCGTGCCTGGAGCGGGGGGTCGAGATACGCAGTATTTT. The chain joins TRBV29-1 to TRBJ2-3, with 9 bases aligning to TRBD2. V trimming: 6 bases; J trimming: 5 bases; junction bases outside the gene matches: 9. Germline assignment: CDR1 SQVTM and CDR2 ANQGSEA. The CDR3 is made up of 14 amino acids.